Listed below are T cell receptor beta chains from one sample, sequenced in a study of post-analysis software for immune sequencing data. Via MiXCR, TCRdb re-called the PCR reads, giving one row per CDR3 protein. This sample has about 460,000 distinct CDR3 sequences, with roughly 45% found just once. Material for sequencing was blood. All receptors come from a girl aged 10 to 17 with multiple sclerosis. Both conserved end residues are part of each CDR3. D genes are given only for firm matches. Size tells how often a clone was seen (once, few, many) or the class of an expanded clone, and some rows leave it out.

v_gene	abundance	j_gene	d_gene	CDR3aa	CDR3nt
TRBV7-3	many	TRBJ1-2	.	CASSLDTNYGYTF	TGTGCCAGCAGCCTCGACACCAACTATGGCTACACCTTC
TRBV5-1	.	TRBJ2-5	TRBD2	CASSPSGAETQYF	TGCGCCAGCAGCCCTAGCGGAGCGGAGACCCAGTACTTC
TRBV7-3	once	TRBJ2-1	TRBD2	CASSLGGLAGTNEQFF	TGTGCCAGCAGCTTAGGGGGACTAGCGGGCACAAATGAGCAGTTCTTC
TRBV7-3	.	TRBJ2-5	TRBD1	CASSLNGRGLGETQYF	TGTGCCAGCAGCTTAAATGGCAGGGGGCTAGGAGAGACCCAGTACTTC
TRBV6-2/TRBV6-3	.	TRBJ2-3	TRBD2	CASSYSREAHTDTQYF	TGTGCCAGCAGTTACTCGCGGGAGGCACACACAGATACGCAGTATTTT
TRBV10-3	.	TRBJ2-5	.	CAISNPGFGTQYF	TGTGCCATCAGTAACCCCGGGTTTGGGACCCAGTACTTC
TRBV4-1	.	TRBJ1-6	TRBD1	CASSQRDSTYNSPLHF	TGCGCCAGCAGCCAAAGGGACAGCACTTATAATTCACCCCTCCACTTT
TRBV14	once	TRBJ2-7	TRBD1	CASSQAGQGRNEQYF	TGTGCCAGCAGCCAGGCCGGACAGGGTCGAAACGAGCAGTACTTC
TRBV2	few	TRBJ2-7	.	CASSQEQDYEQYF	TGTGCCAGCAGTCAGGAGCAGGACTACGAGCAGTACTTC
TRBV29-1	few	TRBJ2-7	.	CSVEGGRYSYEQYF	TGCAGCGTTGAAGGCGGCAGGTACTCCTACGAGCAGTACTTC
TRBV7-9	.	TRBJ2-1	TRBD1	CASSLTGDPYNEQFF	TGTGCCAGCAGCTTGACAGGGGACCCCTACAATGAGCAGTTCTTC
TRBV29-1	few	TRBJ2-7	TRBD1	CSVAGTASYEQYF	TGCAGCGTTGCCGGGACAGCGTCCTACGAGCAGTACTTC
TRBV5-1	few	TRBJ2-4	.	CASSRGTAGPEAKNIQYF	TGCGCCAGCAGCCGCGGGACAGCCGGGCCGGAAGCCAAAAACATTCAGTACTTC
TRBV18	.	TRBJ1-1	TRBD1	CASSPREGAEDTEAFF	TGTGCCAGCTCACCACGAGAGGGGGCGGAGGACACTGAAGCTTTCTTT
TRBV7-2	few	TRBJ1-5	TRBD1	CASSSVPYRGSNQPQHF	TGTGCCAGCAGCTCGGTTCCCTACAGGGGAAGCAATCAGCCCCAGCATTTT